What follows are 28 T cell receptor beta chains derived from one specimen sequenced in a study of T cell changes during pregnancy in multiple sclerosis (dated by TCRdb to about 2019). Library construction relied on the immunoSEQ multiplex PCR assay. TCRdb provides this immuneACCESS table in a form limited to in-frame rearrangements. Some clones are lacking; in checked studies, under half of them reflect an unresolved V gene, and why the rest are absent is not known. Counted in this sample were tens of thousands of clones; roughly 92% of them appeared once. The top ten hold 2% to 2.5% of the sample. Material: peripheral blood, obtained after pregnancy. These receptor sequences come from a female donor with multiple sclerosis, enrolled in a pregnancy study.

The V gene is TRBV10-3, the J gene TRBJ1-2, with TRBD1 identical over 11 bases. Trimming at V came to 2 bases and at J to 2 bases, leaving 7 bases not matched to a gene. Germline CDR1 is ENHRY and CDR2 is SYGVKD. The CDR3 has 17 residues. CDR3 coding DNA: TGTGCCATCAGTGAGCCCCCCTGGACAGGGGGCAACTATGGCTACACCTTC. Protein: CAISEPPWTGGNYGYTF.

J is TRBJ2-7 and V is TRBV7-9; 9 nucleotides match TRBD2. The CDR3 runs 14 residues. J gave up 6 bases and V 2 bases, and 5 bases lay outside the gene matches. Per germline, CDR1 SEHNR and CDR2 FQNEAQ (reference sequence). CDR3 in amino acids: CASSLTAGGLEQYF. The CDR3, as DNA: TGTGCCAGCAGCTTAACGGCGGGGGGGCTCGAGCAGTACTTC.

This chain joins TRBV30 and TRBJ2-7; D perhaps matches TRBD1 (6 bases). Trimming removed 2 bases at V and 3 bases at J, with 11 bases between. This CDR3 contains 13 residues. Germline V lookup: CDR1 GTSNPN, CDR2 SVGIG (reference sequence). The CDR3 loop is CAWSRTEIYEQYF. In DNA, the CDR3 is TGTGCCTGGAGTCGGACAGAAATCTACGAGCAGTACTTC. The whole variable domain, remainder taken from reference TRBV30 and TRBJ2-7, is SQTIHQWPATLVQPVGSPLSLECTVEGTSNPNLYWYRQAAGRGLQLLFYSVGIGQISSEVPQNLSASRPQDRQFILSSKKLLLSDSGFYLCAWSRTEIYEQYFGPGTRLTVT.

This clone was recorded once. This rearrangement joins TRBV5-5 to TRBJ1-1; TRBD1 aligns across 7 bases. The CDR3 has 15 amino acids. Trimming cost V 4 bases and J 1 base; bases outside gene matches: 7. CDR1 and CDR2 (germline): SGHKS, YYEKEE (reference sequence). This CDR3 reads CASSLTGEANTEAFF. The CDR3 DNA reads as TGTGCCAGCAGCCTTACAGGGGAGGCGAACACTGAAGCTTTCTTT.

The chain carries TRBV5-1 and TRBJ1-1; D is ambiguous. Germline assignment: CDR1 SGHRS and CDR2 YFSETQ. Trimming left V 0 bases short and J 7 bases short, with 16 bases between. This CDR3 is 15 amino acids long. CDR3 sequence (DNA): TGCGCCAGCAGCTTGGCTGCAGACGGAGGATTTGAAGCTTTCTTT. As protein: CASSLAADGGFEAFF.

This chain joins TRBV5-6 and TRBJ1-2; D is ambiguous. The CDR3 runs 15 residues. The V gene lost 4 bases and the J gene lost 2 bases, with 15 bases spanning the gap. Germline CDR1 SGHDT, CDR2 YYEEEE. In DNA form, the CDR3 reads TGTGCCAGCAGCCTGGGCCGTAGAAAAAACTATGGCTACACCTTC. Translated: CASSLGRRKNYGYTF.

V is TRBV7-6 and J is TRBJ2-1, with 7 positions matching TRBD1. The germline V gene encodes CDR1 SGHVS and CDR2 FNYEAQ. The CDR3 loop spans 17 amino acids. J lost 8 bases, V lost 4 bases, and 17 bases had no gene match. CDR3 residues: CASSSRRTGDRVDEQFF. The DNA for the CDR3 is TGTGCCAGCAGCTCCCGACGTACAGGGGATCGGGTCGATGAGCAGTTCTTC.

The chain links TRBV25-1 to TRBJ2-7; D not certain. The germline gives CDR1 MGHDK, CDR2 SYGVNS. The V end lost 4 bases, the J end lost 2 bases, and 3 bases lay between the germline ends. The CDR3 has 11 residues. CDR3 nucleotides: TGTGCCAGCAGTGCTGCCTACGAGCAGTACTTC. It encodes CASSAAYEQYF.

CDR3 in DNA: TGTGCCAGCACTGACAGGGGAAGAATGAACACTGAAGCTTTCTTT. Protein sequence: CASTDRGRMNTEAFF. V and J are TRBV2 and TRBJ1-1, with 8 bases lining up with TRBD1. J lost 0 bases, V lost 7 bases, and 7 bases had no gene match. The CDR3 totals 15 residues. Germline-derived CDR1 and CDR2 are SNHLY and FYNNEI.

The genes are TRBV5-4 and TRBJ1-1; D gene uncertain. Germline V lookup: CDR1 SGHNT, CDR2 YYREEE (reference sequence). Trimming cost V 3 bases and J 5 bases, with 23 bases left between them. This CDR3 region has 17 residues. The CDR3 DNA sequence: TGTGCCAGCAGCTCCCAGCGGGGTAGAAAGGGAGGGACTGAAGCTTTCTTT. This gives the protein CASSSQRGRKGGTEAFF.

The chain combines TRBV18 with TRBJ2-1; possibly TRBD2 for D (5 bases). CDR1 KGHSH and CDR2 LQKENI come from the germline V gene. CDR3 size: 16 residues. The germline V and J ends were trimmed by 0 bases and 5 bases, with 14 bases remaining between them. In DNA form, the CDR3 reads TGTGCCAGCTCACCACCCAACCGGGAAGCGGACAATGAGCAGTTCTTC. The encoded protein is CASSPPNREADNEQFF.

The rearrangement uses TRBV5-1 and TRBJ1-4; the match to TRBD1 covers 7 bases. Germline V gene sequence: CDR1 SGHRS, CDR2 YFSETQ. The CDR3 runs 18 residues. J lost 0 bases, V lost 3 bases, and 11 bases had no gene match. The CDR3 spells CASSWWETGSATNEKLFF. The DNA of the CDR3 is TGCGCCAGCAGCTGGTGGGAGACAGGGTCAGCAACTAATGAAAAACTGTTTTTT.

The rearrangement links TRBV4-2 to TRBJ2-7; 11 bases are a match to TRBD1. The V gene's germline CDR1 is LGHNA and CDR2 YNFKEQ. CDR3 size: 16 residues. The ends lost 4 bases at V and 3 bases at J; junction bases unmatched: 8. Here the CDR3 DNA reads TGTGCCAGCAGCCTAAATGCCGGGACAGGGGGCTACGAGCAGTACTTC. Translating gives CASSLNAGTGGYEQYF.

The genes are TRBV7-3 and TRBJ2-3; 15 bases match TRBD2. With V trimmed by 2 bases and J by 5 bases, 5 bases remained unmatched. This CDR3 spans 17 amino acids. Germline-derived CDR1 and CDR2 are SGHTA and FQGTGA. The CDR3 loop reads CASSLSPGLAGGDTQYF. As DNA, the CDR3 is TGTGCCAGCAGCTTATCGCCGGGACTAGCGGGGGGAGATACGCAGTATTTT. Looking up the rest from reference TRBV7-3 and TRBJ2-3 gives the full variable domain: GAGVSQTPSNKVTEKGKYVELRCDPISGHTALYWYRQSLGQGPEFLIYFQGTGAADDSGLPNDRFFAVRPEGSVSTLKIQRTERGDSAVYLCASSLSPGLAGGDTQYFGPGTRLTVL.

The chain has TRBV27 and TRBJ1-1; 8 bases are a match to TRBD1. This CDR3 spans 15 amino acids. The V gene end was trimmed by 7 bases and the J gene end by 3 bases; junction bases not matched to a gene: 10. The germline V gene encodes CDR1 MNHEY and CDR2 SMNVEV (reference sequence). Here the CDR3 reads CASNTGGAWYTEAFF. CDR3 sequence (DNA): TGTGCCAGCAACACAGGGGGGGCTTGGTACACTGAAGCTTTCTTT.

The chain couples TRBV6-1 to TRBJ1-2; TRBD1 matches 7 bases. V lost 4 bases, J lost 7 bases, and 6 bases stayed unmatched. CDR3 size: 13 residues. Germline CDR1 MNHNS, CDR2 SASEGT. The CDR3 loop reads CASSVTGDPGYTF. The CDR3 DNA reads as TGTGCCAGCAGTGTAACAGGGGACCCTGGCTACACCTTC.

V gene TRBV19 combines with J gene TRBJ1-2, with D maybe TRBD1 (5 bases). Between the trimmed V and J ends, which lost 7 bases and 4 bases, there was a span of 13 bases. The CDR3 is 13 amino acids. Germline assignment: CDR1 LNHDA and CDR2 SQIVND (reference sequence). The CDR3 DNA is TGTGCCAGTACTTTTACTGGGGCCTATGGCTACACCTTC. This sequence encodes CASTFTGAYGYTF.

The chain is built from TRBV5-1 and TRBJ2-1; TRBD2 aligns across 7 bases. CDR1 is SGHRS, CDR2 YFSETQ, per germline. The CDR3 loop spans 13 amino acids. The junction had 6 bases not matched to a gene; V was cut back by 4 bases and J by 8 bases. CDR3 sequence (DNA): TGCGCCAGCAGCCTAAGCGGGGAGGATGAGCAGTTCTTC. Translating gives CASSLSGEDEQFF.

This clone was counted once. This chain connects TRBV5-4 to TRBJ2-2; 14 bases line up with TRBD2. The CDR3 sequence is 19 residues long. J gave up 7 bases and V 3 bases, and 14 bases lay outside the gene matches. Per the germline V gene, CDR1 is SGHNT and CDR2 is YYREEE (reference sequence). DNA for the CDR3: TGTGCCAGCAGCTGGAGGCTAGGTCGGGGACTAGCGGGAGTCGGGGAGCTGTTTTTT. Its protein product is CASSWRLGRGLAGVGELFF.

In DNA, the CDR3 is TGTGCCAGCAGCGCTAATCAGGGTGAGGGCTACACCTTC. As protein: CASSANQGEGYTF. The rearrangement links TRBV7-2 to TRBJ1-2; tentative D call: TRBD1 (5 bases). The V and J ends lost 5 bases and 8 bases respectively, with 15 bases between them. Germline CDR1 and CDR2: SGHTA and FQGNSA. This CDR3 is 13 amino acids long. Full variable domain (missing parts from reference TRBV7-2 and TRBJ1-2): GAGVSQSPSNKVTEKGKDVELRCDPISGHTALYWYRQSLGQGLEFLIYFQGNSAPDKSGLPSDRFSAERTGGSVSTLTIQRTQQEDSAVYLCASSANQGEGYTFGSGTRLTVV.

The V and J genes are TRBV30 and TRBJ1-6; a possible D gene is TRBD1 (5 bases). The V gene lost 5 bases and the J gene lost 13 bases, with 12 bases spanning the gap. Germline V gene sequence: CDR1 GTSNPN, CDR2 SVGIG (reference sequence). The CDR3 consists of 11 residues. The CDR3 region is CAWGPGVPLHF. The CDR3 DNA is TGTGCCTGGGGGCCGGGGGTGCCCCTCCACTTT.

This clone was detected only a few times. CDR3 sequence: CASSLGGVKGDTQYF. The CDR3, as DNA: TGTGCCAGCAGCTTGGGCGGGGTAAAGGGAGATACGCAGTATTTT. The chain uses TRBV5-4 and TRBJ2-3, with D perhaps TRBD2 (6 bases). The CDR3 spans 15 residues. Germline-derived CDR1 and CDR2 are SGHNT and YYREEE (reference sequence). Trimming shortened V by 0 bases and J by 5 bases, and 13 bases separated the two germline ends.

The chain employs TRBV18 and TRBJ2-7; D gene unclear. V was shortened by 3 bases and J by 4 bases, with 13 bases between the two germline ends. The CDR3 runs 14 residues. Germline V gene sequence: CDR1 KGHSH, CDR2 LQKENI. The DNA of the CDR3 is TGTGCCAGCTCACCTGCCGAGAATTCTTACGAGCAGTACTTC. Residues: CASSPAENSYEQYF.

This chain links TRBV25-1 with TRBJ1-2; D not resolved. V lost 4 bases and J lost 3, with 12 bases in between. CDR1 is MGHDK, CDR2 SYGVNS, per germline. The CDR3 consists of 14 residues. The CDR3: CASSGRHRDYGYTF. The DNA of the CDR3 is TGTGCCAGCAGTGGGCGGCACCGGGACTATGGCTACACCTTC.

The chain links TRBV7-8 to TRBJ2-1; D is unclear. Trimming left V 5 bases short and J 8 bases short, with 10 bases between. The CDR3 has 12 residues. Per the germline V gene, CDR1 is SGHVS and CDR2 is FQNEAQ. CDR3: CASSAEHDEQFF. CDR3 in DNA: TGTGCCAGCAGCGCCGAACACGATGAGCAGTTCTTC. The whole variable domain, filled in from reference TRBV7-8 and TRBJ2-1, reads GAGVSQSPRYKVAKRGQDVALRCDPISGHVSLFWYQQALGQGPEFLTYFQNEAQLDKSGLPSDRFFAERPEGSVSTLKIQRTQQEDSAVYLCASSAEHDEQFFGPGTRLTVL.

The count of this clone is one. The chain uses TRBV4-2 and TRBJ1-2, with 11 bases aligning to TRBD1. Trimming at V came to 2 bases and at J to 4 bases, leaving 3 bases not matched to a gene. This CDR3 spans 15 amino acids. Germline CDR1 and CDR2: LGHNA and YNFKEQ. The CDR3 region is CASSQRGQGGYGYTF. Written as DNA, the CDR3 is TGTGCCAGCAGCCAAAGGGGACAGGGGGGCTATGGCTACACCTTC.

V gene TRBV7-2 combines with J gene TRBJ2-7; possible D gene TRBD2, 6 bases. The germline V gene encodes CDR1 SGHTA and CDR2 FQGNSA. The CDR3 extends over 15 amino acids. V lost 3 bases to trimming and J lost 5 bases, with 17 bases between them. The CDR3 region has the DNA TGTGCCAGCAGCTTTCTTGGGCAGGGAGGCCACGAGCAGTACTTC. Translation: CASSFLGQGGHEQYF.

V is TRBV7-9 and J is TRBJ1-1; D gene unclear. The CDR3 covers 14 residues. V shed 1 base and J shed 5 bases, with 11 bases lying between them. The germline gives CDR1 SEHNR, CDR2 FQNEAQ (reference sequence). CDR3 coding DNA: TGTGCCAGCAGCTTAGTATCGTCGGGGACTGAAGCTTTCTTT. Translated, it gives CASSLVSSGTEAFF.